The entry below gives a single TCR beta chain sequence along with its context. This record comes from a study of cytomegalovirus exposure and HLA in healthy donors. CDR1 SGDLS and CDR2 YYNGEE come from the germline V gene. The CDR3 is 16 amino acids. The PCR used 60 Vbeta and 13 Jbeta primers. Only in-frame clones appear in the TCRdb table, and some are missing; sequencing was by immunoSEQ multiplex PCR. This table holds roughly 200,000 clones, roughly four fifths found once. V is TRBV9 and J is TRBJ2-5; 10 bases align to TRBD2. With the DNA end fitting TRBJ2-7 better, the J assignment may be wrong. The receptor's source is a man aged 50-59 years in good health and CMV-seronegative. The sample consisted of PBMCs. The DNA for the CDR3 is TGTGCCAGCAGCCCCAGACTAGCGGGTGTGACCTACGAGCAGTACTTC. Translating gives CASSPRLAGVTYEQYF.